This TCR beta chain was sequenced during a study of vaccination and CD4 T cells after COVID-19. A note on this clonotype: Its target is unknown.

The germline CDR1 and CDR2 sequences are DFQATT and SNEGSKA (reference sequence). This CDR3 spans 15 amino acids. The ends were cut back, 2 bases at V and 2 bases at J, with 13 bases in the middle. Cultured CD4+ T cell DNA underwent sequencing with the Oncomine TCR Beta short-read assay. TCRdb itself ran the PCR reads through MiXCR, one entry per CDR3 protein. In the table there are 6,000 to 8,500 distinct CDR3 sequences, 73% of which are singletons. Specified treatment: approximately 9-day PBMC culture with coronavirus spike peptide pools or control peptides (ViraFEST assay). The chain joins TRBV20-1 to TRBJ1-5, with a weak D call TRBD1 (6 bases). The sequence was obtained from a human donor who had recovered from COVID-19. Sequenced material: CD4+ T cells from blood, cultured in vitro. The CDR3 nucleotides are TGCAGTGCTAGATTCGGGGGGCCTGGCAATCAGCCCCAGCATTTT. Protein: CSARFGGPGNQPQHF.